This passage covers 22 T cell receptor beta chains from one sample sequenced in a study of vaccination and CD4 T cells after COVID-19. These TCRs are of unknown antigen specificity. Treatment described: 10-day PBMC culture with coronavirus spike peptide pools or control peptides (ViraFEST assay). The assay that was used to sequence DNA from cultured CD4+ T cells was the Oncomine TCR Beta short-read assay. TCRdb reprocessed the PCR reads via MiXCR and lists one record per CDR3 protein. The table lists some 11,000 distinct CDR3 sequences, around two fifths of them singletons. Specimen: cultured CD4+ T cells from blood. These receptors were obtained from a human donor with COVID-19.

This clonotype was seen a handful of times. The rearrangement joins TRBV7-2 to TRBJ2-4, with D perhaps matching TRBD1 (5 bases). The V gene lost 2 bases and the J gene lost 0 bases, with 8 bases spanning the gap. CDR1 and CDR2 from the germline V gene are SGHTA and FQGNSA. The CDR3 covers 15 residues. The CDR3 DNA is TGTGCCAGCAGCTTAACCAGGGCAGCCAAAAACATTCAGTACTTC. As protein: CASSLTRAAKNIQYF. The whole variable domain, filled in from reference TRBV7-2 and TRBJ2-4, reads GAGVSQSPSNKVTEKGKDVELRCDPISGHTALYWYRQSLGQGLEFLIYFQGNSAPDKSGLPSDRFSAERTGGSVSTLTIQRTQQEDSAVYLCASSLTRAAKNIQYFGAGTRLSVL.

This chain uses TRBV7-2 with TRBJ1-1; tentative D call: TRBD1 (6 bases). V was clipped by 1 base and J by 7 bases, with 13 bases between them. The CDR3 consists of 14 residues. CDR1 is SGHTA and CDR2 is FQGNSA in the germline V gene. As DNA, the CDR3 is TGTGCCAGCAGCTTAGAAGGGGGTATCAGTGAAGCTTTCTTT. Translation gives CASSLEGGISEAFF.

CDR3 DNA: TGTGCCAGCAGCTTAACGCCGTCGCAGTACTTC. Its protein is CASSLTPSQYF. This rearrangement joins TRBV11-2 to TRBJ2-7; D is unresolved. Germline V gene data show CDR1 as SGHAT and CDR2 as FQNNGV. Trimming shortened V by 2 bases and J by 9 bases, and 8 bases separated the two germline ends. This CDR3 comprises 11 residues. The full variable domain, in which reference TRBV11-2 and TRBJ2-7 provide the parts outside the CDR3, is EAGVAQSPRYKIIEKRQSVAFWCNPISGHATLYWYQQILGQGPKLLIQFQNNGVVDDSQLPKDRFSAERLKGVDSTLKIQPAKLEDSAVYLCASSLTPSQYFGPGTRLTVT.

This clonotype has just a few counts. This chain joins TRBV25-1 and TRBJ1-2; maybe TRBD1 (6 bases). V lost 6 bases and J 2 bases, leaving 19 bases between the germline ends. This CDR3 spans 16 amino acids. Germline assignment: CDR1 MGHDK and CDR2 SYGVNS. In DNA form, the CDR3 reads TGTGCCAGCAGCTCTCCCGGGGGCAGGGCCAACTATGGCTACACCTTC. This codes for CASSSPGGRANYGYTF.

In its sample, this clonotype was seen a few times. J is TRBJ2-7 and V is TRBV19, with D tentatively TRBD2 (5 bases). The CDR3 runs to 14 residues. Germline V lookup: CDR1 LNHDA, CDR2 SQIVND (reference sequence). The germline V and J ends were trimmed by 4 bases and 0 bases, with 10 bases remaining between them. In DNA, the CDR3 is TGTGCCAGTAGTAGCCTGGGGAGCTCCTACGAGCAGTACTTC. Its translation is CASSSLGSSYEQYF.

The rearrangement uses TRBV9 and TRBJ1-5, with D perhaps TRBD1 (5 bases). This CDR3 spans 14 amino acids. Germline CDR1 reads SGDLS; CDR2 reads YYNGEE. The V end was cut by 7 bases, the J end by 2 bases, with 13 bases between. For the CDR3, the DNA is TGTGCCAGCTCTAAACAGGAGCGCAATCAGCCCCAGCATTTT. Protein sequence: CASSKQERNQPQHF.

The chain recombines TRBV11-3 with TRBJ2-3; D is ambiguous. V was clipped by 5 bases and J by 4 bases, with 13 bases between them. Germline V gene data show CDR1 as SGHNT and CDR2 as YENEEA. There are 14 residues in the CDR3. CDR3 sequence (DNA): TGTGCCAGCAGCCCCCCCCTAACCCCAGATACGCAGTATTTT. This gives the protein CASSPPLTPDTQYF.

This chain connects TRBV6-1 to TRBJ2-2; D is perhaps TRBD2 (5 bases). Germline V lookup: CDR1 MNHNS, CDR2 SASEGT. This CDR3 comprises 14 residues. Trimming shortened V by 7 bases and J by 0 bases, and 9 bases separated the two germline ends. In DNA form, the CDR3 reads TGTGCCAGCAACCCGGGGACGAACACCGGGGAGCTGTTTTTT. Its protein product is CASNPGTNTGELFF.

The V and J genes are TRBV20-1 and TRBJ1-6; 9 bases line up with TRBD1. The CDR3 spans 13 residues. Per germline, CDR1 DFQATT and CDR2 SNEGSKA (reference sequence). V dropped 5 bases and J dropped 8; count of bases not matched to a gene: 4. In nucleotides, the CDR3 is TGCAGTGCTGGACAGGGGAGGGATTCACCCCTCCACTTT. It specifies CSAGQGRDSPLHF.

The CDR3 DNA sequence: TGTGCCAGCTCAGGGGGGAACACTGAAGCTTTCTTT. It translates to CASSGGNTEAFF. The gene calls are TRBV18 and TRBJ1-1; possibly TRBD1 for D (5 bases). CDR3 length: 12 amino acids. CDR1 is KGHSH and CDR2 is LQKENI in the germline V gene. Trimming removed 5 bases at V and 1 base at J, with 5 bases between.

This sequence joins TRBV6-1 and TRBJ1-1, with a possible D match to TRBD1 (5 bases). The V end lost 5 bases, the J end lost 1 base, and 11 bases lay between the germline ends. The CDR3 has 14 amino acids. Per germline, CDR1 MNHNS and CDR2 SASEGT. The CDR3, as DNA: TGTGCCAGCAGTCGACAGCTACCGAACACTGAAGCTTTCTTT. Translating gives CASSRQLPNTEAFF.

The chain is built from TRBV29-1 and TRBJ2-1, with D tentatively TRBD2 (6 bases). Gene TRBJ2-7 matches the end of the DNA better, so the J call may be wrong. The germline V gene encodes CDR1 SQVTM and CDR2 ANQGSEA. The CDR3 length is 14 residues. The DNA of the CDR3 is TGCAGCGTGGGACTGGGCAGGGCATCCTACGAGCAGTACTTC. This sequence encodes CSVGLGRASYEQYF.

The V and J genes are TRBV7-8 and TRBJ1-6; no clear D. The germline V gene encodes CDR1 SGHVS and CDR2 FQNEAQ. CDR3 length: 15 residues. Deletions cut 4 bases from V and 4 bases from J, with 11 bases between. CDR3 loop: CASSSAGIYNSPLHF. As DNA, the CDR3 is TGTGCCAGCAGCTCGGCCGGGATTTATAATTCACCCCTCCACTTT.

The chain carries TRBV7-2 and TRBJ2-5; no firm D call. CDR1 is SGHTA and CDR2 is FQGNSA in the germline V gene. V was pared by 3 bases and J by 3 bases, with 8 bases between. The CDR3 contains 13 residues. The CDR3 nucleotides read TGTGCCAGCAGCTTCGGGCAGAAAGAGACCCAGTACTTC. Amino acids: CASSFGQKETQYF.

The chain carries TRBV20-1 and TRBJ1-2; TRBD1 matches at 7 bases. Germline-derived CDR1 and CDR2 are DFQATT and SNEGSKA (reference sequence). J gave up 7 bases and V 0 bases, and 8 bases lay outside the gene matches. The CDR3 loop spans 14 amino acids. The CDR3 spells CSARENTGAGGYTF. In nucleotides, the CDR3 is TGCAGTGCTAGAGAAAACACAGGGGCGGGTGGCTACACCTTC.

This clonotype was picked up a small number of times. The chain uses TRBV11-2 and TRBJ1-1; no definite D call. Germline assignment: CDR1 SGHAT and CDR2 FQNNGV. V dropped 1 base and J dropped 1 base, with 7 bases sitting between them. The length of the CDR3 is 14 residues. The CDR3: CASSLVAANTEAFF. The CDR3 nucleotides are TGTGCCAGCAGCTTAGTAGCGGCGAACACTGAAGCTTTCTTT. The full variable domain, with the rest looked up from reference TRBV11-2 and TRBJ1-1, is EAGVAQSPRYKIIEKRQSVAFWCNPISGHATLYWYQQILGQGPKLLIQFQNNGVVDDSQLPKDRFSAERLKGVDSTLKIQPAKLEDSAVYLCASSLVAANTEAFFGQGTRLTVV.

This clonotype was seen a few times. The DNA for the CDR3 is TGCGCCAGCAGCCTCCGGTCGGACAGCCACTCTGGAAACACCATATATTTT. This translates into CASSLRSDSHSGNTIYF. This chain links TRBV4-1 with TRBJ1-3, with D possibly TRBD1 on 6 matching bases. V was cut by 4 bases and J by 0 bases, with 16 bases left in between. This CDR3 region has 17 residues. Germline V gene sequence: CDR1 MGHRA, CDR2 YSYEKL.

The chain links TRBV5-4 to TRBJ2-5, with 12 bases identical to TRBD2. V dropped 4 bases and J dropped 1; count of bases not matched to a gene: 5. Germline assignment: CDR1 SGHNT and CDR2 YYREEE (reference sequence). CDR3 size: 16 residues. CDR3: CASSGGGLAGQETQYF. CDR3 sequence (DNA): TGTGCCAGCAGCGGTGGGGGACTAGCGGGCCAAGAGACCCAGTACTTC.

V usage is TRBV27 and J usage is TRBJ2-4; 9 bases line up with TRBD1. Per the germline V gene, CDR1 is MNHEY and CDR2 is SMNVEV (reference sequence). The CDR3 is 17 amino acids. V lost 6 bases to trimming and J lost 2 bases; unmatched junction nucleotides: 11. Written as DNA, the CDR3 is TGTGCCAGCAGCCCCCTCTTGGACAGGGGTTCCAAAAACATTCAGTACTTC. This sequence encodes CASSPLLDRGSKNIQYF.

The J gene is TRBJ2-3, the V gene TRBV28, with D perhaps TRBD2 (5 bases). Germline V lookup: CDR1 MDHEN, CDR2 SYDVKM. The CDR3 runs to 14 residues. The V end was cut by 3 bases, the J end by 1 base, with 8 bases between. The CDR3 bases are TGTGCCAGCAGTTTTCTTAGCGGCACAGATACGCAGTATTTT. Residues: CASSFLSGTDTQYF.

This sequence joins TRBV7-9 and TRBJ2-3; a possible D gene is TRBD1 (6 bases). The CDR3 extends over 15 amino acids. The germline gives CDR1 SEHNR, CDR2 FQNEAQ (reference sequence). Trimming left V 1 base short and J 5 bases short, with 13 bases between. The DNA of the CDR3 is TGTGCCAGCAGCTTAGGTACAGGGACGGTAGATACGCAGTATTTT. Its translation is CASSLGTGTVDTQYF.

A few counts support this clonotype. The chain has TRBV21-1 and TRBJ1-6. TRBV21-1 is designated a pseudogene. This CDR3 has 13 amino acids. CDR3 in amino acids: CASSSRTDSPLHF. CDR3 DNA: TGTGCCAGCAGCTCTCGTACCGATTCACCCCTCCACTTT.